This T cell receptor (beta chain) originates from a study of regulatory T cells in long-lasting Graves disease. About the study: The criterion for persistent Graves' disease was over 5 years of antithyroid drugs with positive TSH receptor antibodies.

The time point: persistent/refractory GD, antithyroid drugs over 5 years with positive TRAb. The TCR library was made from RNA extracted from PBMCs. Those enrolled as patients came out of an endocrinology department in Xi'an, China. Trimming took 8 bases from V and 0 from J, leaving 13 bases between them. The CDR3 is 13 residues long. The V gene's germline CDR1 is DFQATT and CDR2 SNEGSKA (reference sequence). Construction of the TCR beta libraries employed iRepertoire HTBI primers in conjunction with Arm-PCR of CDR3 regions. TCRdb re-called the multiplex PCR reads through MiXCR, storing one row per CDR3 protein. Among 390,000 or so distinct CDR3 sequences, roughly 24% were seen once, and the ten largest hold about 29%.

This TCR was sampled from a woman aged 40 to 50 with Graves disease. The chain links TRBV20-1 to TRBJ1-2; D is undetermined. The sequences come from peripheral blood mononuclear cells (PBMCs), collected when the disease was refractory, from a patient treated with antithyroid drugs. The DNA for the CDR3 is TGCAGTTTTGGGCCTACTCCTAACTATGGCTACACCTTC. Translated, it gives CSFGPTPNYGYTF.